The next 2 T cell receptor beta chains were all read from a single sample in a study of OX40 agonist ivuxolimab in advanced cancers. The table came from immunoSEQ multiplex PCR; TCRdb's copy has only in-frame clones and leaves some out. The table lists fewer than 100,000 clones, more than 75% of them singletons. Sequences were derived from CD4+ or CD8+ T cells sorted from blood, sampled in a trial of the OX40 agonist ivuxolimab. The receptors derive from an adult with an advanced solid tumor such as melanoma, head and neck, liver or kidney cancer.

The CDR3 DNA reads as TGTGCCTGTTCTGGGGGGACAGGGATTTCCTACGAGCAGTACTTC. It is translated as CACSGGTGISYEQYF. The chain carries TRBV30 and TRBJ2-7; 9 bases are shared with TRBD1. CDR3 length: 15 residues. From germline, CDR1 is GTSNPN and CDR2 SVGIG (reference sequence). The V segment lost 6 bases and the J segment 1 base; nucleotides outside the gene matches: 10. The entire variable domain, with the rest obtained from reference TRBV30 and TRBJ2-7, is as follows: SQTIHQWPATLVQPVGSPLSLECTVEGTSNPNLYWYRQAAGRGLQLLFYSVGIGQISSEVPQNLSASRPQDRQFILSSKKLLLSDSGFYLCACSGGTGISYEQYFGPGTRLTVT.

This chain links TRBV10-3 with TRBJ2-5, with 13 bases identical to TRBD2. V trimming: 8 bases; J trimming: 4 bases; junction bases outside the gene matches: 4. CDR1 and CDR2 from the germline V gene are ENHRY and SYGVKD. This CDR3 region has 14 residues. CDR3 sequence: CAIRTSGRIETQYF. The CDR3 nucleotides read TGTGCCATCCGGACTAGCGGGAGAATAGAGACCCAGTACTTC.